This T cell receptor (beta chain) is drawn from a study of regulatory T cells in long-lasting Graves disease. Construction of TCR beta libraries relied on iRepertoire HTBI primers and on Arm-PCR targeting CDR3 regions. TCRdb recomputed calls from the multiplex PCR reads with MiXCR, one row per CDR3 protein. The table records about 310,000 distinct CDR3 sequences, 22% of them present only once. Trimming cost V 5 bases and J 4 bases; bases outside gene matches: 14. Per the germline V gene, CDR1 is SGHVS and CDR2 is FNYEAQ. The CDR3 is 16 residues long. Described time point: persistent/refractory GD, antithyroid drugs over 5 years with positive TRAb. The TCR library used RNA extracted from PBMCs.

The receptor's source is a female donor with Graves disease. The chain recombines TRBV7-6 with TRBJ2-7; TRBD1 matches at 7 bases. Here the sequenced sample was peripheral blood mononuclear cells (PBMCs), taken when the disease was refractory, from a patient treated with antithyroid drugs. The CDR3 is CASSRGGQTLYYEQYF. CDR3 sequence (DNA): TGTGCCAGCAGCCGAGGGGGCCAAACCCTGTATTACGAGCAGTACTTC.